Each of the 27 T cell receptor beta chains below was sequenced from the same sample in a study of monozygotic twins with cystic fibrosis. Here immunoSEQ multiplex PCR was the method, and the copy in TCRdb shows in-frame clones only, minus some. The table has around 10,000 clones, around 95% seen once. Specimen: blood. These receptor sequences come from a boy aged 5 to 17 with cystic fibrosis.

V and J are TRBV7-6 and TRBJ2-1, with D uncertain. The CDR3 totals 15 residues. V was cut by 3 bases and J by 0 bases, with 9 bases left in between. The V gene's germline CDR1 is SGHVS and CDR2 FNYEAQ. In DNA, the CDR3 is TGTGCCAGCAGCTTCGAGCCCTTCTCCTACAATGAGCAGTTCTTC. It is translated as CASSFEPFSYNEQFF. Looking up the rest from reference TRBV7-6 and TRBJ2-1 gives the full variable domain: GAGVSQSPRYKVTKRGQDVALRCDPISGHVSLYWYRQALGQGPEFLTYFNYEAQQDKSGLPNDRFSAERPEGSISTLTIQRTEQRDSAMYRCASSFEPFSYNEQFFGPGTRLTVL.

The chain joins TRBV25-1 to TRBJ2-7; 12 positions agree with TRBD1. Germline-derived CDR1 and CDR2 are MGHDK and SYGVNS. The CDR3 is made up of 17 amino acids. V dropped 1 base and J dropped 5; count of bases not matched to a gene: 9. This CDR3 reads CASSESLWGTGGDEQYF. CDR3 bases: TGTGCCAGCAGTGAATCTTTGTGGGGGACAGGGGGCGACGAGCAGTACTTC.

This clone was observed once. The chain uses TRBV30 and TRBJ1-5; tentatively, D is TRBD1 (6 bases). Trimming took 2 bases from V and 3 from J, leaving 14 bases between them. The CDR3 consists of 15 residues. Germline-derived CDR1 and CDR2 are GTSNPN and SVGIG (reference sequence). This CDR3 is CAWSPPDRSNQPQHF. The CDR3 DNA reads as TGTGCCTGGAGTCCCCCCGACAGGTCCAATCAGCCCCAGCATTTT.

The table lists this clone with a count of one. The chain links TRBV6-4 to TRBJ2-1; D unclear. The V end was cut by 8 bases, the J end by 2 bases, with 16 bases between. The CDR3 spans 15 residues. Germline assignment: CDR1 MRHNA and CDR2 SNTAGT. This CDR3 is CASQETPEAYNEQFF. As DNA, the CDR3 is TGTGCCAGCCAAGAGACCCCTGAGGCCTACAATGAGCAGTTCTTC.

The V gene is TRBV4-3, the J gene TRBJ2-2; 10 positions match TRBD1. After removal of 0 bases from V and 4 bases from J, the junction contained 2 bases not matched to a gene. Germline values: CDR1 LGHNA, CDR2 YSLEER. This CDR3 has 16 amino acids. In DNA form, the CDR3 reads TGCGCCAGCAGCCAAGATCGACAGGGGGCCACCGGGGAGCTGTTTTTT. Translation gives CASSQDRQGATGELFF.

This chain uses TRBV30 with TRBJ1-1, with D unresolved. CDR1 GTSNPN and CDR2 SVGIG come from the germline V gene (reference sequence). This CDR3 spans 13 amino acids. V lost 5 bases to trimming and J lost 4 bases, with 14 bases between them. In nucleotides, the CDR3 is TGTGCCTGGCGGACGGGGTTGGGCACTGAAGCTTTCTTT. This sequence encodes CAWRTGLGTEAFF.

The genes are TRBV5-4 and TRBJ1-2; 10 positions match TRBD1. Trimming at V came to 9 bases and at J to 8 bases, leaving 13 bases not matched to a gene. Germline V gene sequence: CDR1 SGHNT, CDR2 YYREEE (reference sequence). The CDR3 is 14 amino acids. CDR3 DNA: TGTGCCACCTCCTCCGGGACAGGGGCGCGGGGCTACACCTTC. Translation: CATSSGTGARGYTF.

This rearrangement joins TRBV20-1 to TRBJ1-2; the D is unclear. V lost 3 bases and J 12 bases, leaving 11 bases between the germline ends. Germline V CDR1 and CDR2: DFQATT, SNEGSKA (reference sequence). The CDR3 has 10 residues. CDR3 in DNA: TGCAGTGCTAGGTTGGGTGAGGACACCTTC. Encoded protein: CSARLGEDTF.

The CDR3 is CASSVAGTYGYTF. DNA of the CDR3: TGTGCCAGCAGCGTAGCCGGCACGTATGGCTACACCTTC. V is TRBV9 and J is TRBJ1-2; D is unresolved. The germline V gene has CDR1 SGDLS and CDR2 YYNGEE. The CDR3 is 13 amino acids. V gave up 0 bases and J gave up 5 bases, with 8 bases separating them.

The chain has TRBV27 and TRBJ2-3; 9 positions agree with TRBD2. CDR1 is MNHEY, CDR2 SMNVEV, per germline (reference sequence). This CDR3 is 16 amino acids long. Germline trimming cut 4 bases from V and 2 bases from J; bases unmatched to any gene: 7. The CDR3 here is CASSSISGGYTDTQYF. The CDR3 DNA reads as TGTGCCAGCAGTTCGATTAGCGGGGGCTACACAGATACGCAGTATTTT.

The chain has TRBV4-1 and TRBJ2-5; TRBD2 agrees at 7 bases. The V gene end was trimmed by 2 bases and the J gene end by 5 bases; junction bases not matched to a gene: 5. CDR1 MGHRA and CDR2 YSYEKL come from the germline V gene. CDR3 length: 14 amino acids. CDR3 protein: CASSQWGGRETQYF. The CDR3 DNA reads as TGCGCCAGCAGCCAATGGGGGGGACGGGAGACCCAGTACTTC.

The CDR3 here is CASSRHITSGSVRSSYNEQFF. In nucleotides, the CDR3 is TGCGCCAGCAGCCGTCACATTACTAGCGGGAGTGTACGTAGCTCCTACAATGAGCAGTTCTTC. The rearrangement joins TRBV4-3 to TRBJ2-1, with 11 bases fitting TRBD2. The germline V gene has CDR1 LGHNA and CDR2 YSLEER. CDR3 length equals 21 residues. J gave up 0 bases and V 4 bases, and 17 bases lay outside the gene matches.

This chain joins TRBV25-1 and TRBJ2-7; 9 bases are shared with TRBD2. Unmatched junction bases numbered 4, after V lost 1 base and J lost 0 bases. CDR3 length equals 16 residues. Germline-derived CDR1 and CDR2 are MGHDK and SYGVNS. The CDR3, as DNA: TGTGCCAGCAGTGAATTGCTAGCGGGGAGCTCCTACGAGCAGTACTTC. Encoded protein: CASSELLAGSSYEQYF.

This clone was detected only once. The chain carries TRBV5-6 and TRBJ1-6, with D possibly matching TRBD1 (5 bases). V was shortened by 1 base and J by 10 bases, with 15 bases between the two germline ends. The CDR3 is made up of 15 amino acids. Germline V gene lookup returns CDR1 SGHDT and CDR2 YYEEEE. The CDR3 coding sequence is TGTGCCAGCAGCTTGCTGCGTCAGGCAGGGTCACCCCTCCACTTT. It translates to CASSLLRQAGSPLHF.

This chain connects TRBV4-1 to TRBJ2-1, with TRBD2 matching 9 bases. V trimming: 8 bases; J trimming: 8 bases; junction bases outside the gene matches: 7. The germline CDR1 and CDR2 sequences are MGHRA and YSYEKL. CDR3 length equals 13 residues. CDR3 DNA: TGCGCCAGCGGGGCGGGAGGGCCGTATGAGCAGTTCTTC. Translated, it gives CASGAGGPYEQFF.

Concerning this clone itself: An end of the junction differs from the germline gene, which may be a read error. The J gene is TRBJ2-3, the V gene TRBV7-6; a possible D gene is TRBD2 (7 bases). The CDR3 consists of 16 residues. Germline assignment: CDR1 SGHVS and CDR2 FNYEAQ. The CDR3 reads CASTLTEWEGGDTQYF. As DNA, the CDR3 is TGTGCCAGCACCTTAACCGAATGGGAGGGGGGAGATACGCAGTATTTT.

This clone was observed a single time. The chain has TRBV10-3 and TRBJ2-1, with 8 bases lining up with TRBD2. Trimming took 2 bases from V and 9 from J; bases not matched to a gene: 9. Germline CDR1 and CDR2: ENHRY and SYGVKD. The CDR3 totals 15 residues. In nucleotides, the CDR3 is TGTGCCATCAGTGAGGCGCCAGCGGGGGACCTTGAGCAGTTCTTC. Amino acid sequence: CAISEAPAGDLEQFF.

This chain connects TRBV4-2 to TRBJ2-7; D call uncertain. Germline lookup yields CDR1 LGHNA and CDR2 YNFKEQ. This CDR3 spans 14 amino acids. V lost 5 bases and J lost 0, with 11 bases in between. The CDR3 reads CASSSQTLSYEQYF. The CDR3 nucleotides are TGTGCCAGCAGCTCACAGACACTCTCCTACGAGCAGTACTTC.

This chain connects TRBV2 to TRBJ2-2; D gene ambiguous. This CDR3 has 13 residues. Germline assignment: CDR1 SNHLY and CDR2 FYNNEI. V lost 1 base and J 6 bases, leaving 6 bases between the germline ends. CDR3 protein: CASSEGRAGELFF. Here the CDR3 DNA reads TGTGCCAGCAGTGAAGGTCGGGCCGGGGAGCTGTTTTTT.

The chain couples TRBV6-1 to TRBJ2-7; D is possibly TRBD2 (5 bases). The CDR3 consists of 13 residues. CDR1 and CDR2 (germline): MNHNS, SASEGT. V dropped 7 bases and J dropped 3 bases, with 13 bases sitting between them. For the CDR3, the DNA is TGTGCCAGCACACTCACTGGGAGCTACGAGCAGTACTTC. Encoded protein: CASTLTGSYEQYF.

The chain combines TRBV11-3 with TRBJ2-7; 9 bases map to TRBD1. Trimming cost V 5 bases and J 5 bases; bases outside gene matches: 7. The germline V gene encodes CDR1 SGHNT and CDR2 YENEEA. CDR3 length equals 14 residues. The CDR3 sequence: CASSRGQGGDEQYF. CDR3 sequence (DNA): TGTGCCAGCAGCAGGGGACAGGGCGGTGACGAGCAGTACTTC.

The count of this clone is one. J is TRBJ1-5 and V is TRBV7-2; possibly TRBD1 for D (5 bases). Trimming took off 5 bases at V and 3 bases at J, with 17 bases between the two ends. Germline-derived CDR1 and CDR2 are SGHTA and FQGNSA. CDR3 length equals 16 residues. The CDR3 region is CASSPRQTVHNQPQHF. DNA of the CDR3: TGTGCCAGCAGCCCCCGACAGACCGTTCACAATCAGCCCCAGCATTTT.

CDR3 nucleotide sequence: TGTGCCAGTAGTCCCAACTCAGTAATAATGAACACTGAAGCTTTCTTT. Encoded protein: CASSPNSVIMNTEAFF. The chain combines TRBV19 with TRBJ1-1, with no clear D. This CDR3 is built from 16 residues. Germline values: CDR1 LNHDA, CDR2 SQIVND (reference sequence). V gave up 5 bases and J gave up 0 bases, with 16 bases separating them.

This chain uses TRBV19 with TRBJ1-3; 8 bases match TRBD1. Germline CDR1 is LNHDA and CDR2 is SQIVND (reference sequence). V lost 6 bases to trimming and J lost 1 base; unmatched junction nucleotides: 8. The CDR3 extends over 16 amino acids. In DNA form, the CDR3 reads TGTGCCAGTAGCCAACAGGGGGGACAGTCTGGAAACACCATATATTTT. This codes for CASSQQGGQSGNTIYF.

In this sample, this clone turned up once. The V call is TRBV4-3, the J call TRBJ2-2; TRBD2 aligns across 8 bases. The CDR3 has 15 residues. V trimming: 4 bases; J trimming: 7 bases; junction bases outside the gene matches: 8. From germline, CDR1 is LGHNA and CDR2 YSLEER. CDR3 protein: CASSLSGSWIGELFF. The CDR3 DNA follows: TGCGCCAGCAGCCTGAGCGGGAGCTGGATCGGGGAGCTGTTTTTT.

The V and J genes are TRBV7-2 and TRBJ1-2; the D is unclear. CDR3 length equals 15 residues. V lost 4 bases, J lost 7 bases, and 19 bases lay in between. The germline CDR1 and CDR2 sequences are SGHTA and FQGNSA. This CDR3 is CASSSKLGRGIGYTF. The CDR3, as DNA: TGTGCCAGCAGCTCGAAGCTCGGACGAGGCATTGGCTACACCTTC. Full variable domain (rest looked up from reference TRBV7-2 and TRBJ1-2): GAGVSQSPSNKVTEKGKDVELRCDPISGHTALYWYRQSLGQGLEFLIYFQGNSAPDKSGLPSDRFSAERTGGSVSTLTIQRTQQEDSAVYLCASSSKLGRGIGYTFGSGTRLTVV.

This sequence joins TRBV11-2 and TRBJ2-7; a weak D match, TRBD2 (6 bases). CDR3 length: 16 amino acids. Germline values: CDR1 SGHAT, CDR2 FQNNGV. V gave up 5 bases and J gave up 2 bases, with 19 bases separating them. The CDR3 region has the DNA TGTGCCAGCAGCCCGTTCGTGGGGAGGCCAGCCTACGAGCAGTACTTC. Residues: CASSPFVGRPAYEQYF. The whole variable domain, filled in from reference TRBV11-2 and TRBJ2-7, reads EAGVAQSPRYKIIEKRQSVAFWCNPISGHATLYWYQQILGQGPKLLIQFQNNGVVDDSQLPKDRFSAERLKGVDSTLKIQPAKLEDSAVYLCASSPFVGRPAYEQYFGPGTRLTVT.